This paragraph covers one TCR beta chain sequence. The record originates from a study of blood T cell repertoires in COVID-19. Study as a whole: The analysed material was cDNA or gDNA that came from T cells, B-cell-depleted T cells, or PBMCs.

Using immunoSEQ multiplex PCR, the repertoire was profiled, and TCRdb retains in-frame clones only, with some absent. This table has 60,000 to 85,000 clones, about 84% appearing once. Trimming took 3 bases from V and 1 from J; bases not matched to a gene: 4. The CDR3 is 16 amino acids. Germline CDR1 is DFQATT and CDR2 is SNEGSKA (reference sequence). Sequencing was performed on peripheral blood. This sequence was found in a human donor in a cohort sampled during active COVID-19. V and J are TRBV20-1 and TRBJ2-7, with 15 bases that match TRBD2. In DNA, the CDR3 is TGCAGTGCTAGTGGACTAGCGGGAGGGCAGTCCTACGAGCAGTACTTC. This translates into CSASGLAGGQSYEQYF.